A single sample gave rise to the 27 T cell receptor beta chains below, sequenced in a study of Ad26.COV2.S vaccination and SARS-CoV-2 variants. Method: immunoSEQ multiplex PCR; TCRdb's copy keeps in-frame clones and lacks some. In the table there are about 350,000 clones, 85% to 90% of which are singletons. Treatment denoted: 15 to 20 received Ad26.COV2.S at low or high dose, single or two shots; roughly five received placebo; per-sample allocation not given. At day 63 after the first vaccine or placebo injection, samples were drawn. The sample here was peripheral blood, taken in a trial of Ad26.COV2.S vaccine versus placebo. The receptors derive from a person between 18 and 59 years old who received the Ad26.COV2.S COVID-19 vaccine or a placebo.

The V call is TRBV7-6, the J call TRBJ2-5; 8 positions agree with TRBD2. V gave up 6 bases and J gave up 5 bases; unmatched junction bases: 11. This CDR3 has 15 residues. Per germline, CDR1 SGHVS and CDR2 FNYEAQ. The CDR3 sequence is CASRSGLDHRETQYF. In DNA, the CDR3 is TGTGCCAGCAGATCGGGACTAGACCACCGCGAGACCCAGTACTTC.

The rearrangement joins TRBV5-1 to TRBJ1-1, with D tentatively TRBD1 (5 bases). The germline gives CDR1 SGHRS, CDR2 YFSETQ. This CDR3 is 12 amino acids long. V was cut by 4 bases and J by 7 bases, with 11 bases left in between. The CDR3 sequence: CASSPDIGEAFF. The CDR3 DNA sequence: TGCGCCAGCAGCCCGGACATAGGTGAAGCTTTCTTT.

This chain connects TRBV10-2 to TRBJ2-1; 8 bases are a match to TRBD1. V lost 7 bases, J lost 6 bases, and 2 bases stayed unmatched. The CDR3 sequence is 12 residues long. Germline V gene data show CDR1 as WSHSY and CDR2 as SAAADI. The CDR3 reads CASKDRGNEQFF. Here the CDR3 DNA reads TGCGCCAGCAAAGACAGGGGCAATGAGCAGTTCTTC.

The CDR3 region has the DNA TGCGCCAGCAGCACCGACAGGGTAGGAATGGACGCTTTCTTT. Translating it yields CASSTDRVGMDAFF. The chain joins TRBV5-1 to TRBJ1-1; 7 bases align to TRBD1. Germline CDR1 SGHRS, CDR2 YFSETQ. The V gene end was trimmed by 4 bases and the J gene end by 11 bases; junction bases not matched to a gene: 14. This CDR3 has 14 amino acids.

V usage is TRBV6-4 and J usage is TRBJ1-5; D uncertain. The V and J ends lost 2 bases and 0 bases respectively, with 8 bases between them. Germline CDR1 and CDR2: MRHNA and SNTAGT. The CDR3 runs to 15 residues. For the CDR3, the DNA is TGTGCCAGCAGTGACAGGGATCATAGCAATCAGCCCCAGCATTTT. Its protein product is CASSDRDHSNQPQHF.

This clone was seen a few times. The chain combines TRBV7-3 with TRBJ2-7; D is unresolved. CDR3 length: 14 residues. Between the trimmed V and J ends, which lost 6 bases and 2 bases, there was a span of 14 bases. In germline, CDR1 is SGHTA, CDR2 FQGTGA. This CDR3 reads CASRPKEATYEQYF. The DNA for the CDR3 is TGTGCCAGCAGGCCTAAAGAGGCTACCTACGAGCAGTACTTC.

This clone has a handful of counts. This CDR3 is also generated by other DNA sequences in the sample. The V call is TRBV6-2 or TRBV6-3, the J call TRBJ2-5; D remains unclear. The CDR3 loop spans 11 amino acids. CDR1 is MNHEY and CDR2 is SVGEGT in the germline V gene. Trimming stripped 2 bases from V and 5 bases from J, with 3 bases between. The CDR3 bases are TGTGCCAGCAGTTACACGGAGACCCAGTACTTC. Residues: CASSYTETQYF.

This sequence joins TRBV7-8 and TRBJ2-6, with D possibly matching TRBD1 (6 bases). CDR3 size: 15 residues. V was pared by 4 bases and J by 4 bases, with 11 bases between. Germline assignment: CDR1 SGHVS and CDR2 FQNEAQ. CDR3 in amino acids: CASSSRGLGANVLTF. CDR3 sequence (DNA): TGTGCCAGCAGCTCCAGGGGCCTGGGGGCCAACGTCCTGACTTTC.

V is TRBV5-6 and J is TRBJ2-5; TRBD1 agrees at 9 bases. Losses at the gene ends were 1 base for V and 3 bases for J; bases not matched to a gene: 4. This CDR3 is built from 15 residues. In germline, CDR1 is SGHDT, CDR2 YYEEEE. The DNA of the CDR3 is TGTGCCAGCAGCTTGTTAACAGGGGGCGAAGAGACCCAGTACTTC. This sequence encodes CASSLLTGGEETQYF.

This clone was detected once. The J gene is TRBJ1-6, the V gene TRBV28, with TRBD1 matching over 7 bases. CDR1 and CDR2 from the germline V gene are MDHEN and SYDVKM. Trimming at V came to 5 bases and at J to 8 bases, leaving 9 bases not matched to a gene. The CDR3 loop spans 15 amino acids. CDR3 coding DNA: TGTGCCAGCAGTGCTAGGACAGGCGGGGATTCACCCCTCCACTTT. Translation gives CASSARTGGDSPLHF.

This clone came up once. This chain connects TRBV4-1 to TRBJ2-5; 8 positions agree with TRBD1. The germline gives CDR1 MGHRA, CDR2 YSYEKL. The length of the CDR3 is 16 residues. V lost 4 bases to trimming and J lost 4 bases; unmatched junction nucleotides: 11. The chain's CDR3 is CASSPITGQGAETQYF. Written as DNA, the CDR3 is TGCGCCAGCAGCCCCATAACAGGGCAGGGGGCAGAGACCCAGTACTTC.

CDR3 sequence: CASSEFGTANYGYTF. CDR3 sequence (DNA): TGTGCCAGCAGTGAATTCGGGACTGCTAACTATGGCTACACCTTC. This chain connects TRBV6-1 to TRBJ1-2, with a tentative D call TRBD1 (5 bases). Germline V gene data show CDR1 as MNHNS and CDR2 as SASEGT. The CDR3 runs to 15 residues. Trimming left V 2 bases short and J 0 bases short, with 10 bases between.

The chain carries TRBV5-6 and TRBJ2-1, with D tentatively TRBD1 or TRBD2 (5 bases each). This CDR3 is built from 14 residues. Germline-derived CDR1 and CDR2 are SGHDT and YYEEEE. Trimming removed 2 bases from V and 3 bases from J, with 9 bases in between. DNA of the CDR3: TGTGCCAGCAGCTTAGGGGACGGCTACAATGAGCAGTTCTTC. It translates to CASSLGDGYNEQFF.

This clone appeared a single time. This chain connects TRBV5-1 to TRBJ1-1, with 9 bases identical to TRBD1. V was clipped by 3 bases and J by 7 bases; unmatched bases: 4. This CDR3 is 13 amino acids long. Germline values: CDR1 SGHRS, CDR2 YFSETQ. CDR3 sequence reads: CASSSGTGLEAFF. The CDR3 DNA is TGCGCCAGCAGCTCGGGGACAGGGCTTGAAGCTTTCTTT.

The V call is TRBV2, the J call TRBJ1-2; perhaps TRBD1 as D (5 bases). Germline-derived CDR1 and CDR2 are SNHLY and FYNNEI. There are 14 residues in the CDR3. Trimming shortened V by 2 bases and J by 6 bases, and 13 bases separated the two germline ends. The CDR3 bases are TGTGCCAGCAGTGAATTTCTGATGGGGGATGGCTACACCTTC. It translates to CASSEFLMGDGYTF.

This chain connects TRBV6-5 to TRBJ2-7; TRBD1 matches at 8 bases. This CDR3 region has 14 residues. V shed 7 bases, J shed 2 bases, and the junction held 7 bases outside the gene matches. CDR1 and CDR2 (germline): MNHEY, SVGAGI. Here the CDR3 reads CASKGQVGAYEQYF. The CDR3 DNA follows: TGTGCCAGCAAGGGACAGGTGGGAGCCTACGAGCAGTACTTC.

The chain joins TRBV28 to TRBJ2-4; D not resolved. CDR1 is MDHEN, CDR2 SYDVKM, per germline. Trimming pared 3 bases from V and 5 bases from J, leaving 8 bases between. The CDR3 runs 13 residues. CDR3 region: CASSFYSQNIQYF. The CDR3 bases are TGTGCCAGCAGTTTTTACAGCCAAAACATTCAGTACTTC.

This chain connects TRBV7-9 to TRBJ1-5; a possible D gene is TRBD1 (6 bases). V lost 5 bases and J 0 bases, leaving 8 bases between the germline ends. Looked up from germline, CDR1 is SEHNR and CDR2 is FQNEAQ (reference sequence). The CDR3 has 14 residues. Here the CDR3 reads CASSQDSSNQPQHF. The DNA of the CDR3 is TGTGCCAGCAGCCAGGACAGTAGCAATCAGCCCCAGCATTTT.

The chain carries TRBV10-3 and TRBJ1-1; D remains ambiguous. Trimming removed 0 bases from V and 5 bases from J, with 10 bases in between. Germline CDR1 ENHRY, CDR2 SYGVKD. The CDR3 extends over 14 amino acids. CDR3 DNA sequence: TGTGCCATCAGTGAGTCGGAGGAGAGGACTGAAGCTTTCTTT. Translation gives CAISESEERTEAFF.

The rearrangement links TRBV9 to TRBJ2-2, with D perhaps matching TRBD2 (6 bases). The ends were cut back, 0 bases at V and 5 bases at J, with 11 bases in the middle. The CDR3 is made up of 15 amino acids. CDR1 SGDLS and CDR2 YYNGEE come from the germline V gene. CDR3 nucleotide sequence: TGTGCCAGCAGCGTAGTAGGGGCGGGGACCGGGGAGCTGTTTTTT. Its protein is CASSVVGAGTGELFF.

CDR3 sequence (DNA): TGTGCCAGCAGGGGCGACAGTCGGCAGTACTTC. Protein sequence: CASRGDSRQYF. V and J are TRBV12-3 or TRBV12-4 and TRBJ2-7; perhaps TRBD1 as D (5 bases). Between the trimmed V and J ends, which lost 6 bases and 9 bases, there was a span of 12 bases. This CDR3 has 11 amino acids.

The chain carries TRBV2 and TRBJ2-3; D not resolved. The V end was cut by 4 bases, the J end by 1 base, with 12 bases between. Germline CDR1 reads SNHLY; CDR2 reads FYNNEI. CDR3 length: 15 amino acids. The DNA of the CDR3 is TGTGCCAGCAGTGGAATCTGGGGTGGCACAGATACGCAGTATTTT. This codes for CASSGIWGGTDTQYF.

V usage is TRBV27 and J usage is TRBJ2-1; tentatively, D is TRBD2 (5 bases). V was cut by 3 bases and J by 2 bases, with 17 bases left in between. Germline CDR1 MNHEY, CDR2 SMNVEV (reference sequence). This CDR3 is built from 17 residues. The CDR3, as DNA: TGTGCCAGCAGTTTTCGGTTGGGGAGATCTACCTACAATGAGCAGTTCTTC. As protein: CASSFRLGRSTYNEQFF.

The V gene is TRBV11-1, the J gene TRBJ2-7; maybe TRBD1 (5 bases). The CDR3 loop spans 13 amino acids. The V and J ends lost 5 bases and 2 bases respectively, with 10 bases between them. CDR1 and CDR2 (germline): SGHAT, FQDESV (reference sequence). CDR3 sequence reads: CASSTSGTYEQYF. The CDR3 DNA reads TGTGCCAGCAGCACCTCAGGGACCTACGAGCAGTACTTC.

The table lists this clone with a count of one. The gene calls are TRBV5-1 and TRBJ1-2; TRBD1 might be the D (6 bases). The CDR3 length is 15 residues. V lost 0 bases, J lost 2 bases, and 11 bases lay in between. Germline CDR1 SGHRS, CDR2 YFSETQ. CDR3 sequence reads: CASSLGQGQNYGYTF. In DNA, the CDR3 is TGCGCCAGCAGCTTGGGTCAGGGGCAAAACTATGGCTACACCTTC. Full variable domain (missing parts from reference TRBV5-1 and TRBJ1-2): KAGVTQTPRYLIKTRGQQVTLSCSPISGHRSVSWYQQTPGQGLQFLFEYFSETQRNKGNFPGRFSGRQFSNSRSEMNVSTLELGDSALYLCASSLGQGQNYGYTFGSGTRLTVV.

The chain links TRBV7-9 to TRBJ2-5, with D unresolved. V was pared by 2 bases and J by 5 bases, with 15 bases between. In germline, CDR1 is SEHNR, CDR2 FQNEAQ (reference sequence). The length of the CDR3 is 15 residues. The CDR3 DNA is TGTGCCAGCAGCTTACCGGCAGGCGGTGGGGAGACCCAGTACTTC. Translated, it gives CASSLPAGGGETQYF.

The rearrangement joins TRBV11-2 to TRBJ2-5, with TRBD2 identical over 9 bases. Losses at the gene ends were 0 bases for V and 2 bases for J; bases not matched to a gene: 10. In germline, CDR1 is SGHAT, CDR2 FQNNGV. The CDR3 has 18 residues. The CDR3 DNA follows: TGTGCCAGCAGCTTAGATCCAGCGGGGGGCTCGTTGCAAGAGACCCAGTACTTC. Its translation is CASSLDPAGGSLQETQYF.